This T cell receptor beta chain was identified in a study of regulatory T cells in long-lasting Graves disease (dated by TCRdb to the early 2020s). Looking at the study overall: Persistent Graves' disease was defined as antithyroid drug treatment for over 5 years with persistently positive TSH receptor autoantibodies. This study used TCR sequencing and RNA sequencing of peripheral blood to compare persistent Graves' disease patients against newly diagnosed Graves' disease patients. The study was registered as a clinical trial and conducted in China. TCR sequencing covered some 13 persistent and some 20 newly diagnosed Graves' disease patients, around 35 samples in total. On average, persistent Graves' disease patients in the clinical cohort had been on antithyroid drugs for approximately 10 years.

The library relied on multiplex PCR. The sample was run on an Illumina HiSeq 4000. TCR beta libraries were built with iRepertoire HTBI primers and Arm-PCR amplification of CDR3 regions. Gel purification was performed on PCR products prior to sequencing. The authors' analysis ran thus. Across samples, fewer than 70 TRBV and 15 or so TRBJ segments were identified and used for gene usage analysis of CDR3 amino acid clonotypes. COPE and FqMerger were used to merge the filtered high-quality paired reads into contigs. Contigs were aligned with BLAST to IMGT TRBV, TRBD and TRBJ reference genes, and CDR3 was defined per IMGT. Highly expanded clones were defined as clonotypes with a frequency above 0.1%. Repertoire diversity was measured by Shannon entropy, and V-J evenness by the Gini coefficient. Clonotypes shared by more than one individual were considered public. The public reads were run again by TCRdb, first through fastp at Q25 and then through MiXCR, and only productive beta chains were kept. CDR3 protein duplicates are merged, each entry listing the most common genes and DNA. TCRdb's processing, not the study's, gives the V and J calls here. Across this sample there are around 460,000 distinct CDR3 sequences, with around a fifth seen only once. Approximately 6.4% of the sample goes to the ten largest clones.

Note on this clonotype: Its recognized antigen is unknown. Within one base of it there is no much larger clone, and no base qualities were kept.

In light of the paper, this sample's time point label describes: persistent/refractory GD, antithyroid drugs over 5 years with positive TRAb. For both TCR sequencing and RNA sequencing, RNA was extracted from PBMCs using TRIzol. The diagnosis of Graves' disease followed American Thyroid Association guidelines. Patients were recruited from an endocrinology department in Xi'an, China. From each patient, around 9.3 milliliters of peripheral blood was collected into an EDTA anticoagulant tube. Ficoll Paque Plus density gradient separation was used to isolate PBMCs, and no further T cell sorting was performed. An Agilent 2100 Bioanalyzer and agarose gel were used to check RNA quality, while a NanoDrop 2000 measured RNA concentration. The paper as a whole reports these results and caveats: The authors acknowledged the small sample size as a limitation that may reduce accuracy. Peripheral blood alone was examined, since thyroid tissue, which constituted the primary lesion, could not be accessed. Persistent patients shared more public clonotypes among themselves (around 2,500) than newly diagnosed patients did (over 950). Compared with newly diagnosed patients, persistent Graves' disease patients had lower TCR Shannon entropy and fewer highly expanded clones, which suggests clonal expansion. Sequencing and analysis were limited to the TCR beta chain.

The specimen was peripheral blood mononuclear cells (PBMCs), collected when the disease was refractory, from a patient treated with antithyroid drugs. This clonotype was sampled from a female donor with Graves disease.

The nucleotides read TGCAGCGCGAACCTTGGCGGGAATCAGCCCCAGCATTTT. Its amino acids are CSANLGGNQPQHF. The rearrangement joined TRBV29-1 to TRBJ1-5, with the D segment identity uncertain. The cysteine opens and the phenylalanine closes a CDR3 of 13 amino acids. Of all the DNA, just the CDR3 is kept, 39 bases in frame from base 1. Taken from the germline V gene, the CDR1 and CDR2 loops are SQVTM and ANQGSEA. Between the V and J ends, shortened by 7 bases and 4 bases respectively, the junction contains 14 bases.